This entry lists 8 T cell receptor beta chains sequenced from one sample in a study of Ad26.COV2.S vaccination and SARS-CoV-2 variants. Sequenced by immunoSEQ multiplex PCR; TCRdb stores in-frame clones only, minus some. The sample yields about 370,000 clones, about 91% seen once. Treatment meaning: over 15 received Ad26.COV2.S at low or high dose, single or two shots; 5 received placebo; per-sample allocation not given. It was on day 63 after the first vaccine or placebo injection that samples were taken. Sequenced here: peripheral blood, sampled in a trial of Ad26.COV2.S vaccine versus placebo. These receptors all come from a person between 18 and 60 years old who received the Ad26.COV2.S COVID-19 vaccine or a placebo.

The J gene is TRBJ1-2, the V gene TRBV24-1; weak D call: TRBD1 (5 bases). Germline-derived CDR1 and CDR2 are KGHDR and SFDVKD. The CDR3 runs to 14 residues. V dropped 4 bases and J dropped 2 bases, with 10 bases sitting between them. CDR3 DNA: TGTGCCACCAGTGACCCGGGACGGAACTATGGCTACACCTTC. Translating it yields CATSDPGRNYGYTF.

The V gene is TRBV5-5, the J gene TRBJ2-1, with TRBD2 matching over 7 bases. Per germline, CDR1 SGHKS and CDR2 YYEKEE (reference sequence). Trimming took 0 bases from V and 8 from J; bases not matched to a gene: 8. The CDR3 extends over 15 amino acids. The CDR3 DNA reads TGTGCCAGCAGCTTGGTTCCGCGGGAGTTGGATGAGCAGTTCTTC. Amino acids: CASSLVPRELDEQFF.

The chain uses TRBV9 and TRBJ2-5; D is perhaps TRBD1 (5 bases). CDR3 size: 13 residues. Trimming shortened V by 3 bases and J by 5 bases, and 11 bases separated the two germline ends. CDR1 and CDR2 from the germline V gene are SGDLS and YYNGEE. The CDR3 reads CASSEQVYETQYF. The CDR3, as DNA: TGTGCCAGCAGCGAACAGGTTTACGAGACCCAGTACTTC.

The gene calls are TRBV28 and TRBJ2-7; 15 nucleotides match TRBD2. CDR3 length: 14 amino acids. Germline CDR1 reads MDHEN; CDR2 reads SYDVKM. After removal of 8 bases from V and 3 bases from J, the junction contained 2 bases not matched to a gene. Here the CDR3 DNA reads TGTGCCAGCGCGGGACTAGCGGGAGGCTACGAGCAGTACTTC. It encodes CASAGLAGGYEQYF. Full variable domain (outside the CDR3, taken from reference TRBV28 and TRBJ2-7): DVKVTQSSRYLVKRTGEKVFLECVQDMDHENMFWYRQDPGLGLRLIYFSYDVKMKEKGDIPEGYSVSREKKERFSLILESASTNQTSMYLCASAGLAGGYEQYFGPGTRLTVT.

This clone was seen only a few times. The V gene is TRBV7-6, the J gene TRBJ2-7, with 11 bases matching TRBD2. V trimming: 5 bases; J trimming: 3 bases; junction bases outside the gene matches: 6. Per the germline V gene, CDR1 is SGHVS and CDR2 is FNYEAQ. This CDR3 spans 15 amino acids. CDR3 bases: TGTGCCAGCAGCCCGGGGACTAGCGGACACTACGAGCAGTACTTC. Encoded protein: CASSPGTSGHYEQYF.

The chain uses TRBV9 and TRBJ2-5, with 7 bases lining up with TRBD2. V shed 9 bases, J shed 2 bases, and the junction held 16 bases outside the gene matches. CDR1 SGDLS and CDR2 YYNGEE come from the germline V gene. The CDR3 extends over 16 amino acids. The CDR3 protein is CATPSRTSRTQETQYF. The CDR3 DNA is TGTGCCACCCCTTCGAGGACTAGTCGGACTCAAGAGACCCAGTACTTC.

V and J are TRBV5-6 and TRBJ1-1; possibly TRBD1 for D (5 bases). The V end was cut by 1 base, the J end by 2 bases, with 9 bases between. CDR1 is SGHDT, CDR2 YYEEEE, per germline. The CDR3 consists of 14 residues. The CDR3 loop reads CASSLPGTNTEAFF. In nucleotides, the CDR3 is TGTGCCAGCAGCTTGCCAGGGACTAACACTGAAGCTTTCTTT.

This chain uses TRBV21-1 with TRBJ2-3; TRBD2, the D gene given by the table, was not confirmed from the DNA. TRBV21-1 has pseudogene status. The CDR3 is 17 residues long. The CDR3 reads CASSKVLTSEGTDTQYF. In DNA form, the CDR3 reads TGTGCCAGCAGCAAAGTATTAACTAGCGAGGGCACAGATACGCAGTATTTT.